Listed here are 5 T cell receptor beta chains from one sample, sequenced in a study of OX40 agonist ivuxolimab in advanced cancers. Generated by immunoSEQ multiplex PCR, the TCRdb table keeps only in-frame clones and is missing some. This sample carries about 12,000 clones, roughly 80% of them seen once, and the ten largest clones take less than 30%. Sequenced here: CD4+ or CD8+ T cells sorted from blood, sampled in a trial of the OX40 agonist ivuxolimab. These receptors were obtained from an adult with an advanced solid tumor such as melanoma, head and neck, liver or kidney cancer.

J is TRBJ1-2 and V is TRBV9; TRBD1 agrees at 8 bases. Germline CDR1 reads SGDLS; CDR2 reads YYNGEE. There are 14 residues in the CDR3. J was trimmed by 3 bases and V by 3 bases; bases with no gene match: 4. CDR3 in DNA: TGTGCCAGCAGCGGGACAGGGAGTGACTATGGCTACACCTTC. Its translation is CASSGTGSDYGYTF.

The chain links TRBV28 to TRBJ2-7, with 8 positions matching TRBD2. The CDR3 runs to 13 residues. The V segment lost 6 bases and the J segment 3 bases; nucleotides outside the gene matches: 4. CDR1 is MDHEN and CDR2 is SYDVKM in the germline V gene. CDR3 nucleotide sequence: TGTGCCAGCAGACCGGGGGGGGTCTACGAGCAGTACTTC. As protein: CASRPGGVYEQYF.

V gene TRBV9 combines with J gene TRBJ2-3; TRBD1 matches 11 bases. With 6 bases clipped from V and 5 bases from J, the junction kept 5 bases outside the gene matches. There are 14 residues in the CDR3. Per the germline V gene, CDR1 is SGDLS and CDR2 is YYNGEE. The DNA of the CDR3 is TGTGCCAGCACCAGGACAGGGGGCTTAGATACGCAGTATTTT. Its protein is CASTRTGGLDTQYF.

In nucleotides, the CDR3 is TGTGCCAGCTCACCAGAGGTCGCTGACAATGAGCAGTTCTTC. Residues: CASSPEVADNEQFF. The rearrangement uses TRBV18 and TRBJ2-1; D is unresolved. This CDR3 comprises 14 residues. The germline V gene encodes CDR1 KGHSH and CDR2 LQKENI. Trimming shortened V by 2 bases and J by 5 bases, and 10 bases separated the two germline ends.

The CDR3 loop is CASSFIGNDEQFF. In DNA form, the CDR3 reads TGTGCCAGCTCCTTTATCGGGAACGATGAGCAGTTCTTC. This chain uses TRBV27 with TRBJ2-1; TRBD2 is a possible D gene (5 bases). The CDR3 has 13 residues. V dropped 8 bases and J dropped 8 bases, with 16 bases sitting between them. Germline V lookup: CDR1 MNHEY, CDR2 SMNVEV (reference sequence).